This T cell receptor beta chain was captured in a study of Tregs in tolerant kidney transplant recipients. Study results and caveats: The most relevant donor-specific Treg TCRbeta repertoire apparently came from expansion with activated donor B cells.

Only in-frame clones appear in the TCRdb table, and some are missing; sequencing was by immunoSEQ multiplex PCR. The sample contains around 120,000 clones, 92% of which appear only once. The V gene lost 8 bases and the J gene lost 0 bases, with 6 bases spanning the gap. The CDR3 is made up of 12 amino acids. CDR1 and CDR2 (germline): MNHEY, SMNVEV (reference sequence). Comment on this clone: Its antigen is as yet unknown.

The TCR was taken from a human donor in good health. This rearrangement joins TRBV27 to TRBJ2-3; no reliable D call. Source material: CD4+ T cells from blood. The CDR3 DNA sequence: TGTGCCAGCGCCAAGAGCACAGATACGCAGTATTTT. Amino acids: CASAKSTDTQYF.